The present TCR beta chain was sequenced within a study of cytomegalovirus exposure and HLA in healthy donors. General study results and limits: On later analysis, the bulk of CMV-associated TCR beta chains appeared to be HLA-restricted. One variant, a missense change in DCLRE1C, was linked in a later analysis to TCR beta V- and J-gene trimming. Several top significant clusters appeared, in a later analysis, to be linked to common viral pathogens.

The PCR ran on 60 Vbeta and 13 Jbeta primers. Using immunoSEQ multiplex PCR, the repertoire was profiled, and TCRdb retains in-frame clones only, with some absent. The table has under 130,000 clones, roughly three quarters seen once; the top ten hold approximately 10%. This clone appeared a single time. Its antigen is undetermined. V trimming: 7 bases; J trimming: 5 bases; junction bases outside the gene matches: 6. The CDR3 covers 13 residues. Looked up from germline, CDR1 is MDHEN and CDR2 is SYDVKM. The donors were healthy bone marrow donors. The chain links TRBV28 to TRBJ1-2, with 8 bases lining up with TRBD1. The sequence was obtained from a man aged 40-49 years in good health and CMV-seropositive. Input material: PBMCs. The CDR3, as DNA: TGTGCCAGCATTGGGACAGGAGCGTATGGCTACACCTTC. Translated, it gives CASIGTGAYGYTF.